The clone carrying this TCR beta chain was observed many times. The antigen is not known. Trimming shortened V by 2 bases and J by 4 bases, and 9 bases separated the two germline ends. The length of the CDR3 is 12 residues. Germline CDR1 is DFQATT and CDR2 is SNEGSKA (reference sequence). The sample originates from a study of CD8 T cells in ankylosing spondylitis. Notes on the study in general: Some of the motif variants had earlier been found in reactive arthritis patients' fluid and blood. Characteristic of ankylosing spondylitis blood, it appeared, was a TCR beta motif comprising about eight highly homologous variants.

Via MiXCR, TCRdb re-called the 5' RACE reads, giving one row per CDR3 protein. Seen here are about 540,000 distinct CDR3 sequences, approximately 12% observed once, and the top ten hold 6.5% to 7%. The TCR was taken from a male donor with ankylosing spondylitis. The V and J genes are TRBV20-1 and TRBJ2-7; weak D call: TRBD1 (6 bases). Material for sequencing was blood, either unsorted or a sorted T cell fraction (not recorded which). The CDR3 sequence: CSARRQEYEQYF. CDR3 in DNA: TGCAGTGCTAGAAGACAGGAGTACGAGCAGTACTTC.